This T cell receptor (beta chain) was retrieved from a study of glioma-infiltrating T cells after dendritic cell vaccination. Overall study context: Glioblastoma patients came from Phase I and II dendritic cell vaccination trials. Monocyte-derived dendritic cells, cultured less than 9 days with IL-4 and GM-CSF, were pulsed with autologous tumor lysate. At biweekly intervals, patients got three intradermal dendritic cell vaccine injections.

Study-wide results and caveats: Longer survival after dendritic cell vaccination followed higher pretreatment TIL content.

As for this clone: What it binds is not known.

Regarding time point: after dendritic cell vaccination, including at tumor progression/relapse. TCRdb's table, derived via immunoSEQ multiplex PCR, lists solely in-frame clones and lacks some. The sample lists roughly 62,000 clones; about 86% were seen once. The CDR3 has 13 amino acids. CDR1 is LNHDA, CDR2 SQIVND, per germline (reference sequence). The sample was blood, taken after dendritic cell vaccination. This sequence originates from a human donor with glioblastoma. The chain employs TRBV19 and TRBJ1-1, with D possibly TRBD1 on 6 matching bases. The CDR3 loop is CVTLGAGYTEAFF. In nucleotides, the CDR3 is TGTGTTACGCTGGGGGCCGGGTACACTGAAGCTTTCTTT.